This entry concerns a single T cell receptor (beta chain). These data come from a study of blood T cell repertoires in COVID-19. The overall study: The United States, Italy and Spain were the sources of the acute and convalescent COVID-19 samples. PBMCs, B-cell-depleted T cells, or T cells provided the cDNA or gDNA that made up the material.

Authors' processing steps: How many nucleated cells were present was estimated from reference gene primer amplification. Produced via immunoSEQ multiplex PCR; TCRdb's table is partial and in-frame only. V, J and clone size were drawn from that table, and D and trimming were deduced from the DNA. Of some 50,000 clones in the sample, about 83% were seen once. V was clipped by 8 bases and J by 7 bases; unmatched bases: 10. This CDR3 has 13 amino acids. Germline lookup yields CDR1 LNHDA and CDR2 SQIVND (reference sequence). The chain is built from TRBV19 and TRBJ1-2; TRBD1 matches at 7 bases. The TCR sequence derives from a man older than 75 in a cohort sampled during active COVID-19. What was sequenced was peripheral blood. CDR3 residues: CASQGQGVRGYTF. The CDR3 nucleotides are TGTGCCAGTCAGGGTCAGGGGGTTCGTGGCTACACCTTC.